This T cell receptor beta chain was profiled in a study of glioma-infiltrating T cells. Concerning this clonotype: Its matching antigen is unknown.

This CDR3 comprises 13 residues. V lost 7 bases and J lost 6; bases outside the gene matches: 5. Germline V gives CDR1 SQVTM, CDR2 ANQGSEA. Amplification of TCR alpha and beta CDR3 regions from RNA used iRepertoire nested multiplex PCR. From the multiplex PCR reads, TCRdb called clonotypes with MiXCR, one entry per CDR3 protein. The data hold about 180,000 distinct CDR3 sequences, with around 45% observed a single time. Overall study findings and caveats: Only very few CDR3 sequences appeared in both tissue and blood.

J is TRBJ2-1 and V is TRBV29-1, with 11 bases that match TRBD2. Source material: glioma tissue, nonneoplastic brain tissue, or PBMCs (not recorded which). The clonotype originates from a human donor with low-grade glioma or glioblastoma, undergoing nonglioma brain surgery, or in good health (not recorded which). The CDR3: CSAGLAGLNEQFF. In DNA, the CDR3 is TGCAGCGCCGGACTAGCGGGTCTCAATGAGCAGTTCTTC.